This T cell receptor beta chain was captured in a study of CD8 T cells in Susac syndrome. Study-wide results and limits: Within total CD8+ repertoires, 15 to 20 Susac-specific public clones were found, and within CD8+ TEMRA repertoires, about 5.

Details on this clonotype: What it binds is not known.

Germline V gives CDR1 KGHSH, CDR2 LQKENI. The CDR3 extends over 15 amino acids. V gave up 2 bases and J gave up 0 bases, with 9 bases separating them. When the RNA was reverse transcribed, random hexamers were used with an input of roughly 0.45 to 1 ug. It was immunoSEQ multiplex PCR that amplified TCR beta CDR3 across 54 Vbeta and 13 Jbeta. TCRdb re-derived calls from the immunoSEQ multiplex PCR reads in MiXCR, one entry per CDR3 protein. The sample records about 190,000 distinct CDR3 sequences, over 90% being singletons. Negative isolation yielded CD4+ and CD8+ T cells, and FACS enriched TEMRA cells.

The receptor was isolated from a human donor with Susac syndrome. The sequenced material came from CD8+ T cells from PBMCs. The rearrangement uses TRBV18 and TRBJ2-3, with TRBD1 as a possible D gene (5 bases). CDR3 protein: CASSPTGTSTDTQYF. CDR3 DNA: TGTGCCAGCTCACCAACAGGAACTAGCACAGATACGCAGTATTTT.